This TCR beta chain stems from a study of response to subunit inactivated influenza vaccine. CDR1 is DFQATT, CDR2 SNEGSKA, per germline (reference sequence). The CDR3 contains 15 residues. Concerning this clonotype: Its antigen remains unidentified. The junction shows a germline mismatch at one end, possibly a read error.

TCRdb processed the RT-PCR reads anew with MiXCR; each CDR3 protein has one entry. The repertoire includes under 950,000 distinct CDR3 sequences, less than 25% of them detected once, and about 10% sits in the top ten. General study findings and limits: After each seasonal influenza vaccination, few new T cells are recruited, the authors suggested.

The chain uses TRBV20-1 and TRBJ2-7; 10 nucleotides match TRBD2. The receptor comes from a man aged 50 to 60 who received an inactivated influenza vaccine. The sample here was PBMCs from blood, taken 5 to 6 days after vaccination. CDR3 sequence reads: CSASSLAGVSYGQYF. The CDR3 DNA sequence: TGCAGTGCTAGCTCCCTAGCGGGAGTCTCCTACGGGCAGTACTTC.